This entry concerns a single T cell receptor (beta chain). Its antigen is as yet unknown. Sequencing used immunoSEQ multiplex PCR; TCRdb keeps in-frame clones, though not all of them. The sample holds about 76,000 clones, about 88% seen once. The data were obtained in a study of T cell responses to AZD1222 COVID-19 vaccine. General observations from the study: Spike-wide coverage was observed for vaccine-associated CD4 TCRs, with dominant responses at 160-218 and 743-854. AZD1222 recipients seropositive at baseline numbered only 6 or 7. White British ancestry dominated among donors, who included more females, and clonal diversity was possibly underestimated. Rises in breadth and depth of Spike-specific TCRs came after two AZD1222 doses.

CDR1 SSHAT and CDR2 FNYEAQ come from the germline V gene (reference sequence). The CDR3 is 13 residues long. Deletions cut 5 bases from V and 3 bases from J, with 10 bases between. The sequences come from peripheral blood, collected on day 0 of AZD1222 vaccination. This receptor was obtained from an adult in good health. The chain carries TRBV7-7 and TRBJ1-1, with D perhaps TRBD1 (5 bases). CDR3 nucleotides: TGTGCCAGCAGCGGGACCGGGGACACTGAAGCTTTCTTT. It specifies CASSGTGDTEAFF.